The next 14 T cell receptor beta chains were all read from a single sample in a study of graft-versus-host responses after intestinal transplantation. Assay used: immunoSEQ multiplex PCR; TCRdb lists only in-frame clones, some missing. The sample includes under 25,000 clones, about a third of them seen just once. The sequencing here drew on alloreactive CD4+ T cells from a mixed lymphocyte reaction culture, taken before transplantation. Subset in this sample: CFSE-low proliferating T cells sorted from approximately six-day pre-transplant mixed lymphocyte reaction (GvH or HvG direction). These receptors were taken from a human patient who was an organ donor for intestinal transplantation.

This clone has just a few counts. The chain links TRBV7-3 to TRBJ1-4; D gene unclear. Germline values: CDR1 SGHTA, CDR2 FQGTGA. V lost 5 bases, J lost 8 bases, and 15 bases lay in between. The CDR3 contains 14 residues. The CDR3 is CASSTTEPIEKLFF. CDR3 coding DNA: TGTGCCAGCAGCACCACAGAGCCGATCGAAAAACTGTTTTTT.

This clone turned up a few times. The gene calls are TRBV2 and TRBJ2-7, with TRBD2 identical over 11 bases. The CDR3 is 21 residues long. The germline CDR1 and CDR2 sequences are SNHLY and FYNNEI. V lost 0 bases to trimming and J lost 4 bases; unmatched junction nucleotides: 20. CDR3 in amino acids: CASSEAMGLAAYFSPGYEQYF. The DNA for the CDR3 is TGTGCCAGCAGTGAAGCCATGGGACTAGCGGCATATTTTTCCCCCGGATACGAGCAGTACTTC.

This clone showed up just a few times. The chain carries TRBV7-2 and TRBJ1-3; 9 nucleotides match TRBD1. With 5 bases clipped from V and 2 bases from J, the junction kept 7 bases outside the gene matches. In germline, CDR1 is SGHTA, CDR2 FQGNSA. This CDR3 region has 16 residues. Here the CDR3 DNA reads TGTGCCAGCAGCCCAATGACAGGGGGAGCTGGAAACACCATATATTTT. It encodes CASSPMTGGAGNTIYF.

The rearrangement joins TRBV6-5 to TRBJ1-1, with D hard to call. Trimming stripped 5 bases from V and 3 bases from J, with 13 bases between. The CDR3 sequence is 14 residues long. Germline CDR1 and CDR2: MNHEY and SVGAGI. CDR3 nucleotide sequence: TGTGCCAGCAGTCCCGGTCCGGTGTACACTGAAGCTTTCTTT. It encodes CASSPGPVYTEAFF.

The V call is TRBV7-2, the J call TRBJ1-2; D gene uncertain. V lost 2 bases and J 2 bases, leaving 6 bases between the germline ends. Per the germline V gene, CDR1 is SGHTA and CDR2 is FQGNSA. There are 13 residues in the CDR3. The CDR3: CASSLRPNYGYTF. As DNA, the CDR3 is TGTGCCAGCAGCTTAAGGCCAAACTATGGCTACACCTTC.

The chain has TRBV7-2 and TRBJ1-1, with 8 positions matching TRBD1. CDR3 length: 14 amino acids. The germline CDR1 and CDR2 sequences are SGHTA and FQGNSA. Trimming cost V 5 bases and J 5 bases; bases outside gene matches: 7. Written as DNA, the CDR3 is TGTGCCAGCAGCCTGCGGACAGGGTGGACTGAAGCTTTCTTT. Its protein product is CASSLRTGWTEAFF.

This clone turned up a few times. The chain employs TRBV5-4 and TRBJ2-1; D perhaps matches TRBD1 (6 bases). Germline CDR1 reads SGHNT; CDR2 reads YYREEE (reference sequence). This CDR3 contains 16 residues. V was cut by 5 bases and J by 0 bases, with 15 bases left in between. CDR3 amino acids: CASSLRTGSSYNEQFF. The CDR3, as DNA: TGTGCCAGCAGTCTTCGAACAGGGAGCTCCTACAATGAGCAGTTCTTC.

This clone was picked up a small number of times. This chain joins TRBV19 and TRBJ2-5; 11 positions agree with TRBD1. Germline CDR1 LNHDA, CDR2 SQIVND (reference sequence). V lost 4 bases and J lost 5; bases outside the gene matches: 9. The CDR3 extends over 16 amino acids. CDR3 amino acids: CASSSGGTGGVETQYF. For the CDR3, the DNA is TGTGCCAGTAGTAGCGGGGGGACAGGGGGTGTGGAGACCCAGTACTTC.

Judged by abundance, this clone is medium-sized (0.01 to 0.1%). V and J are TRBV19 and TRBJ1-4; possibly TRBD1 for D (6 bases). Trimming left V 9 bases short and J 4 bases short, with 15 bases between. The germline gives CDR1 LNHDA, CDR2 SQIVND (reference sequence). The CDR3 has 14 amino acids. In DNA form, the CDR3 reads TGTGCCAGCCGGCGACAGGACCGTAATGAAAAACTGTTTTTT. It yields the protein CASRRQDRNEKLFF.

The sample holds a few counts of this clone. In nucleotides, the CDR3 is TGTGCCAGCAGACGAGCGGGAGCGGAGACCCAGTACTTC. Its protein is CASRRAGAETQYF. The gene calls are TRBV28 and TRBJ2-5; 8 bases map to TRBD2. The CDR3 runs 13 residues. CDR1 is MDHEN and CDR2 is SYDVKM in the germline V gene. Losses at the gene ends were 6 bases for V and 5 bases for J; bases not matched to a gene: 5.

The table lists this clone with a count of one. This chain links TRBV28 with TRBJ2-7; tentatively, D is TRBD1 or TRBD2 (5 bases each). Deletions cut 7 bases from V and 6 bases from J, with 16 bases between. The CDR3 runs to 13 residues. Germline CDR1 is MDHEN and CDR2 is SYDVKM. The CDR3 protein is CASIPGTGPEQYF. Written as DNA, the CDR3 is TGTGCCAGCATCCCCGGTACGGGACCCGAGCAGTACTTC.

This sequence joins TRBV19 and TRBJ1-2, with a weak D call TRBD1 (5 bases). Trimming cost V 0 bases and J 8 bases, with 10 bases left between them. Germline CDR1 is LNHDA and CDR2 is SQIVND (reference sequence). The CDR3 has 13 residues. CDR3 sequence (DNA): TGTGCCAGTAGTATAGAGCAGGGTTCGGGCTACACCTTC. This gives the protein CASSIEQGSGYTF.

The chain recombines TRBV6-6 with TRBJ1-2; tentatively, D is TRBD1 (5 bases). V lost 10 bases and J lost 0, with 15 bases in between. This CDR3 comprises 14 residues. CDR1 and CDR2 (germline): MNHNY, SVGAGI (reference sequence). This CDR3 is CAINRQPTNYGYTF. As DNA, the CDR3 is TGTGCCATCAACCGACAGCCCACTAACTATGGCTACACCTTC.

This clone was seen a few times. An end of the junction does not agree with germline; a read error may underlie this. The V call is TRBV6-5, the J call TRBJ2-3; no reliable D call. Germline CDR1 and CDR2: MNHEY and SVGAGI. The CDR3 covers 15 residues. The CDR3 DNA is TGTGCCAGCAGACCCCGGGCCCGGGCCACATATACGCAGTATTTT. Translated: CASRPRARATYTQYF.